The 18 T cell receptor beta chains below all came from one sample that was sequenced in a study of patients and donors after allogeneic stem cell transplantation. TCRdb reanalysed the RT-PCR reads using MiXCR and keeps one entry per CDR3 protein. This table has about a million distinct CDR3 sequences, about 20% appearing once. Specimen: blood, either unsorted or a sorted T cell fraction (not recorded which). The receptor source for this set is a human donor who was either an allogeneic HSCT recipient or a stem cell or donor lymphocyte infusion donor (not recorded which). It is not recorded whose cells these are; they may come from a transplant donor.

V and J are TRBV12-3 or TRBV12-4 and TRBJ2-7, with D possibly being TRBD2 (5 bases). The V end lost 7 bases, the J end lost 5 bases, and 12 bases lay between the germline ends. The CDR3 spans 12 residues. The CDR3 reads CASTGVGDEQYF. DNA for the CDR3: TGTGCCAGCACCGGGGTAGGCGACGAGCAGTACTTC.

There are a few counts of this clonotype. The DNA for the CDR3 is TGTGCCAGCAGCCCCTGGAATACTAGCGGAGTATACAATGAGCAGTTCTTC. Encoded protein: CASSPWNTSGVYNEQFF. The chain carries TRBV11-3 and TRBJ2-1; 8 bases map to TRBD2. The germline V gene has CDR1 SGHNT and CDR2 YENEEA. V lost 5 bases to trimming and J lost 4 bases; unmatched junction nucleotides: 13. CDR3 length: 17 residues.

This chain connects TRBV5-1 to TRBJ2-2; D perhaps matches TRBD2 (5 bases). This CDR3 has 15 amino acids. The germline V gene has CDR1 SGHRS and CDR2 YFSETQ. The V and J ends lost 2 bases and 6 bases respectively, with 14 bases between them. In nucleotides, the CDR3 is TGCGCCAGCAGCTTTGGGCTAGCCAAGGCCGGGGAGCTGTTTTTT. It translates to CASSFGLAKAGELFF.

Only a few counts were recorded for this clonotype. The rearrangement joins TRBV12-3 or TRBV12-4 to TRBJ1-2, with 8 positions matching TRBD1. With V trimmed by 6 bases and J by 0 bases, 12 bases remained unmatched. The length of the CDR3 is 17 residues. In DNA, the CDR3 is TGTGCCAGCAGACCTTCCGGACAGGGCCAAGCTAACTATGGCTACACCTTC. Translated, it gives CASRPSGQGQANYGYTF.

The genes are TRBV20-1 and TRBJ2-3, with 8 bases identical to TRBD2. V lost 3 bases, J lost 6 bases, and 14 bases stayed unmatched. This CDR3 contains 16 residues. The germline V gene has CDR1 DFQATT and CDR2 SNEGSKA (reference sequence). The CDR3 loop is CSASPSLSGAPDTQYF. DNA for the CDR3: TGCAGTGCTAGCCCCTCCCTTAGCGGGGCGCCGGATACGCAGTATTTT.

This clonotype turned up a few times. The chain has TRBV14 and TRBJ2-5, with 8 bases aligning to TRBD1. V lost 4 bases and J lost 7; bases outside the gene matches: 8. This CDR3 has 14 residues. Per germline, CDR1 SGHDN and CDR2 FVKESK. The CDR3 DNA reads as TGTGCCAGCAGCCGCGGAATCAGGGGGCTGACCCAGTACTTC. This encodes CASSRGIRGLTQYF.

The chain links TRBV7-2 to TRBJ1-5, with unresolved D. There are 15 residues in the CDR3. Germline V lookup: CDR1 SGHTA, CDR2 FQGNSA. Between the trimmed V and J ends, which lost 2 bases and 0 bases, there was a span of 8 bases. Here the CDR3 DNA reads TGTGCCAGCAGCTTATACGGGTCTAGCAATCAGCCCCAGCATTTT. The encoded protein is CASSLYGSSNQPQHF.

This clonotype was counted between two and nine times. This CDR3 is CSVGGTASYNEQFF. The DNA of the CDR3 is TGCAGCGTTGGCGGGACAGCCTCCTACAATGAGCAGTTCTTC. The chain carries TRBV29-1 and TRBJ2-1, with D possibly being TRBD1 (7 bases). Germline V lookup: CDR1 SQVTM, CDR2 ANQGSEA. V was cut by 4 bases and J by 0 bases, with 10 bases left in between. This CDR3 has 14 residues.

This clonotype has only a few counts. For the CDR3, the DNA is TGTGCCAGCAGTTACTCCGGCCGGAAGAGCTCCTACAATGAGCAGTTCTTC. Translation gives CASSYSGRKSSYNEQFF. J is TRBJ2-1 and V is TRBV6-5; D call uncertain. The V and J ends lost 0 bases and 0 bases respectively, with 12 bases between them. Germline-derived CDR1 and CDR2 are MNHEY and SVGAGI. This CDR3 is built from 17 residues.

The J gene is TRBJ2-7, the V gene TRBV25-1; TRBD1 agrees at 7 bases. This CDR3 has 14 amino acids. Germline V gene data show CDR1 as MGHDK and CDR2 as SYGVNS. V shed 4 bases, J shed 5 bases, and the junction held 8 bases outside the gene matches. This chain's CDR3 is CASSAAGGIHEQYF. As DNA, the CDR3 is TGTGCCAGCAGTGCGGCAGGGGGTATCCACGAGCAGTACTTC.

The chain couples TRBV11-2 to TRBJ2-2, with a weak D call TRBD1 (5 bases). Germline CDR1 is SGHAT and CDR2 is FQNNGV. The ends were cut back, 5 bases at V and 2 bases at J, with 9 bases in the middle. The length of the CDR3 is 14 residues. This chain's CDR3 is CASSHRINTGELFF. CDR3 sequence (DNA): TGTGCCAGCAGCCACAGGATAAACACCGGGGAGCTGTTTTTT.

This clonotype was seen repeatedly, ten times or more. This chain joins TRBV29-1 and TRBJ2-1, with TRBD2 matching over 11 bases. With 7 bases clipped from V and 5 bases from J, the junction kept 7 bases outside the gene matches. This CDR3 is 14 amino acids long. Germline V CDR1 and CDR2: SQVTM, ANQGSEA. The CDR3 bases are TGCAGCGAGTCACTAGCGGGAGAGAACAATGAGCAGTTCTTC. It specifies CSESLAGENNEQFF.

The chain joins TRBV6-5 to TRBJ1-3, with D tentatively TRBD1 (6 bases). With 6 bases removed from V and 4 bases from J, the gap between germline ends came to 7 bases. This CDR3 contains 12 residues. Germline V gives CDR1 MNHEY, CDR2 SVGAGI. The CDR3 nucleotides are TGTGCCAGCAGAGGACAGGGAAACACCATATATTTT. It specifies CASRGQGNTIYF.

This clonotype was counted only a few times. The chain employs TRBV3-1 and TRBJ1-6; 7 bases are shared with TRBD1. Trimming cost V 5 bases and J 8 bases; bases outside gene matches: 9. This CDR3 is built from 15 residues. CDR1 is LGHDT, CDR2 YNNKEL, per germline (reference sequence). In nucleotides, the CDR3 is TGTGCCAGCAGCGCATCCGGGACAGACTATTCACCCCTCCACTTT. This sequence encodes CASSASGTDYSPLHF.

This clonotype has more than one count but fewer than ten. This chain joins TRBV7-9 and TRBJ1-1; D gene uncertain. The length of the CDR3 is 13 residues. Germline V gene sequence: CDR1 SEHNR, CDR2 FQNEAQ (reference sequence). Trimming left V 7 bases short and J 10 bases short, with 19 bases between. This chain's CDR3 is CASIPERLGAAFF. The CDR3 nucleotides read TGTGCCAGCATCCCCGAGAGACTCGGAGCAGCTTTCTTT.

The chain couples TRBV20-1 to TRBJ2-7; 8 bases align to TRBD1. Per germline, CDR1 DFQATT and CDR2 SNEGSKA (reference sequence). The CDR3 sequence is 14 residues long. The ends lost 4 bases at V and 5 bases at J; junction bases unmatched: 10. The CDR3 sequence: CSAIDRDRSDEQYF. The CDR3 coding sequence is TGCAGTGCTATTGACCGGGACAGGAGCGACGAGCAGTACTTC.

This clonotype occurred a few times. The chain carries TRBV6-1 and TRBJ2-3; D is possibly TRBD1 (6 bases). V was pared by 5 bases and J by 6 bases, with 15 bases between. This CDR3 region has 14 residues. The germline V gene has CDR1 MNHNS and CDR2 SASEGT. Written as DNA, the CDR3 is TGTGCCAGCAGTCCGACTACAGGGATGGATACGCAGTATTTT. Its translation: CASSPTTGMDTQYF.

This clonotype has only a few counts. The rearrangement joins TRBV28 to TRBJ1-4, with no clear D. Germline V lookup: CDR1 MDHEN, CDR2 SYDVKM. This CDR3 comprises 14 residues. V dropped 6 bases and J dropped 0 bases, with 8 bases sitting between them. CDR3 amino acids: CASSSTPTNEKLFF. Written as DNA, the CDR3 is TGTGCCAGCAGCAGCACTCCAACTAATGAAAAACTGTTTTTT. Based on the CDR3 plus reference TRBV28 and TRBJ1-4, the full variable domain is DVKVTQSSRYLVKRTGEKVFLECVQDMDHENMFWYRQDPGLGLRLIYFSYDVKMKEKGDIPEGYSVSREKKERFSLILESASTNQTSMYLCASSSTPTNEKLFFGSGTQLSVL.